This TCR beta chain comes out of a study of blood T cell repertoires in COVID-19 (dated by TCRdb to about 2020). Describing the broader study: Collaborator samples came from the United States, Italy and Spain and covered acute and convalescent phases of COVID-19. The material from the prospective study consisted of cDNA or gDNA derived from T cells, B-cell-depleted T cells, or PBMCs. The dataset comprised deeply sampled blood TCRbeta repertoires from subjects exposed to, actively infected with, or recovered from COVID-19. The repertoires were released in a freely available public database meant as a resource for research on the immune response to SARS-CoV-2. The samples were drawn from the first 160 participants of the ongoing ImmuneRACE study and from some 1,300 subjects provided by 6 global collaborators. The sample metadata nearly always contained a de-identified subject ID, COVID-19 status, age in years and sex. Where HLA class I and class II types were available, the types were taken from metadata supplied by the sample provider, not from assay-based typing.

As for this clone: Its recognized antigen is unknown. No base qualities exist here, and no much larger clone lies one base off it.

In Seattle, one collaborating source enrolled patients while the infection was active and tracked those patients longitudinally over the course of disease. The collaborating institutions used their own protocols to collect whole blood in K2EDTA tubes. For TCRbeta analysis, collaborators shipped samples as frozen whole blood, isolated PBMCs, or DNA extracted from either of those sample types. Measured from the cysteine to the phenylalanine, the CDR3 is 14 residues long. The kept DNA is CDR3 alone, 42 bases in frame from the first base. Trimming removed 6 bases from V and 5 bases from J; the gene matches leave 9 bases unexplained. From a lookup of the germline V gene, CDR1 and CDR2 are SNHLY and FYNNEI. Results and caveats for the whole study, not just this receptor: The amount of clinical and demographic metadata varied by source and participant and was provided uncurated.

The immunoSEQ Assay, a bias-controlled multiplex PCR, was used to amplify TCRbeta CDR3 regions from genomic DNA. The authors' pipeline ran thus. The number of nucleated cells in each sample was estimated from the amplification of reference gene primers within the assay. Sequence reads were collapsed and filtered to measure the absolute abundance of every unique TCRbeta CDR3 rearrangement. For each sample, productive Simpson clonality was calculated as the square root of Simpson's diversity index across productive rearrangements. In TCRdb, the immuneACCESS table is reduced to in-frame sequences with V and J assigned. These tables do not hold every clone; where another copy was compared, an unresolved V gene accounts for under half, and the others remain unexplained. D and trimming were read from the DNA, whereas the V and J calls and clone size are those reported in that table. Present in this sample are 150,000 to 200,000 clones, over 70% of which were seen just once. The top ten clones comprise 7% of the sample.

The material sequenced was peripheral blood. The origin of this receptor is a middle-aged woman with COVID-19, enrolled during active disease. The chain couples TRBV2 to TRBJ2-7; 8 central bases correspond to TRBD1. The DNA is as follows: TGTGCCAGCAGCATAGGACAGGGAACCCACGAGCAGTACTTC. Translation gives CASSIGQGTHEQYF.